The rows below give T cell receptor beta chains drawn from one sample of a study of T cells in localized non-small cell lung cancer. This table comes from immunoSEQ multiplex PCR, and its TCRdb copy is limited to in-frame clones, with some not included. The sample carries about 70,000 clones, 85% to 90% recorded once. The material sequenced was peripheral blood, taken before any cancer treatment. The receptors shown here come from a male donor older than 55 with stage III squamous cell lung carcinoma. The CDR3 runs from the conserved cysteine through the conserved F or W. Fields, in order: D gene, V gene, J gene, clone size, CDR3 protein, CDR3 DNA. A D gene is named only where the DNA matches it firmly. The size of a clone is reported for some rows only, either as once, few or many, or as a class for expanded clones.

TRBD1	TRBV29-1	TRBJ1-6	.	CSVVEGANSPLHF	TGCAGCGTTGTCGAGGGGGCGAATTCACCCCTCCACTTT
TRBD2	TRBV7-2	TRBJ2-7	.	CASSLMPGGNSYEQYF	TGTGCCAGCAGCTTAATGCCGGGGGGTAACTCCTACGAGCAGTACTTC
TRBD1	TRBV10-3	TRBJ1-3	.	CAISESIGLAGGISGNTIYF	TGTGCCATCAGTGAGTCAATCGGTTTGGCAGGGGGCATCTCTGGAAACACCATATATTTT
TRBD2	TRBV9	TRBJ2-2	.	CASSVTSGLGNTGELFF	TGTGCCAGCAGCGTAACCTCGGGACTAGGGAACACCGGGGAGCTGTTTTTT
.	TRBV19	TRBJ1-6	once	CASSIGDSPLHF	TGTGCCAGTAGTATAGGGGATTCACCCCTCCACTTT
.	TRBV7-9	TRBJ1-5	.	CASSLGGIGQPQHF	TGTGCCAGCAGCTTAGGAGGAATCGGCCAGCCCCAGCATTTT
.	TRBV5-6	TRBJ2-5	.	CASSLSGLGPETQYF	TGTGCCAGCAGCTTGTCCGGACTCGGCCCAGAGACCCAGTACTTC
.	TRBV5-4	TRBJ2-3	.	CASSPPAGSKTDTQYF	TGTGCCAGCAGCCCCCCCGCGGGGTCGAAGACAGATACGCAGTATTTT
TRBD1	TRBV19	TRBJ1-1	.	CASITGQGRGNTEAFF	TGTGCCAGTATAACGGGACAGGGTCGTGGGAACACTGAAGCTTTCTTT
.	TRBV5-4	TRBJ1-1	.	CASSLGGAPNTEAFF	TGTGCCAGCAGCTTGGGGGGGGCCCCGAACACTGAAGCTTTCTTT
TRBD1	TRBV6-4	TRBJ2-2	.	CASSDFSGTGAGELFF	TGTGCCAGCAGTGACTTTTCCGGGACAGGGGCCGGGGAGCTGTTTTTT
.	TRBV18	TRBJ2-5	.	CASSPNGETQYF	TGTGCCAGCTCACCAAACGGAGAGACCCAGTACTTC
.	TRBV19	TRBJ2-5	.	CASSPRTGETQYF	TGTGCCAGTAGTCCCCGGACCGGGGAGACCCAGTACTTC
.	TRBV7-6	TRBJ2-5	.	CASSLVGETQYF	TGTGCCAGCAGCTTAGTTGGAGAGACCCAGTACTTC
TRBD1	TRBV19	TRBJ1-2	.	CASSIVGTANYGYTF	TGTGCCAGTAGTATAGTAGGGACAGCGAACTATGGCTACACCTTC
.	TRBV10-2	TRBJ1-3	.	CASRGRRSGNTIYF	TGCGCCAGCCGGGGCCGTAGGTCTGGAAACACCATATATTTT
.	TRBV10-2	TRBJ2-5	once	CASSPPGLGETQYF	TGCGCCAGCTCACCTCCCGGCTTAGGAGAGACCCAGTACTTC
.	TRBV19	TRBJ2-4	.	CASSISAGVWAKNIQYF	TGTGCCAGTAGTATAAGCGCCGGGGTTTGGGCCAAAAACATTCAGTACTTC
.	TRBV29-1	TRBJ2-5	.	CSGGSPGETQYF	TGCAGCGGAGGCTCCCCGGGGGAGACCCAGTACTTC
TRBD1	TRBV6-5	TRBJ2-4	.	CASREQGDRNIQYF	TGTGCCAGCAGGGAGCAGGGGGATCGGAACATTCAGTACTTC
.	TRBV19	TRBJ1-1	.	CATRGQFTEAFF	TGTGCCACCCGCGGACAGTTCACTGAAGCTTTCTTT
TRBD1	TRBV15	TRBJ1-4	.	CATSRTGDSGEKLFF	TGTGCCACCAGCAGGACCGGGGACAGCGGGGAAAAACTGTTTTTT
.	TRBV19	TRBJ1-2	few	CASTRTKQEYGYTF	TGTGCCAGTACCCGGACCAAACAGGAATATGGCTACACCTTC
TRBD1	TRBV6-5	TRBJ1-1	once	CASSSGQGRETEAFF	TGTGCCAGCAGTTCGGGACAGGGTAGAGAAACTGAAGCTTTCTTT
TRBD1	TRBV6-6	TRBJ2-7	few	CASSKTGGGEQYF	TGTGCCAGCAGTAAGACAGGGGGAGGCGAGCAGTACTTC
.	TRBV19	TRBJ1-2	.	CASSISQGTTNYGYTF	TGTGCCAGTAGTATATCCCAGGGAACTACTAACTATGGCTACACCTTC
.	TRBV29-1	TRBJ1-1	.	CSVLDPGTEAFF	TGCAGCGTTTTGGACCCGGGGACTGAAGCTTTCTTT
.	TRBV4-3	TRBJ1-1	.	CASSLVGGNTEAFF	TGCGCCAGCAGCTTAGTAGGCGGGAACACTGAAGCTTTCTTT
.	TRBV7-2	TRBJ2-7	.	CASSSEGYEQYF	TGTGCCAGCAGCTCGGAGGGCTACGAGCAGTACTTC
.	TRBV30	TRBJ2-3	.	CAWGRATDTQYF	TGTGCCTGGGGGCGGGCCACAGATACGCAGTATTTT
.	TRBV19	TRBJ1-2	.	CASSIDRRNNYGYTF	TGTGCCAGTAGTATAGATCGCAGAAACAACTATGGCTACACCTTC
.	TRBV7-9	TRBJ1-6	.	CASSPRKDRYSPLHF	TGTGCCAGCAGCCCCCGGAAGGACAGATATTCACCCCTCCACTTT
TRBD2	TRBV5-6	TRBJ2-5	.	CASSYFSSGPRGTQYF	TGTGCCAGCAGTTATTTCTCTAGCGGACCAAGGGGGACCCAGTACTTC
.	TRBV7-2	TRBJ2-5	.	CASSLGGGIETQYF	TGTGCCAGCAGCTTAGGAGGAGGGATAGAGACCCAGTACTTC
TRBD1	TRBV5-4	TRBJ1-5	once	CASSSQGSNQPQHF	TGTGCCAGCAGCTCACAGGGGAGCAATCAGCCCCAGCATTTT
.	TRBV6-5	TRBJ1-1	.	CASSGLSRNTEAFF	TGTGCCAGCAGTGGGCTCAGCCGGAACACTGAAGCTTTCTTT
TRBD1	TRBV6-6	TRBJ1-5	.	CASSAKTGTGNQPQHF	TGTGCCAGCAGTGCAAAAACCGGGACAGGCAATCAGCCCCAGCATTTT
.	TRBV20-1	TRBJ2-3	.	CSAQSRDTQYF	TGCAGTGCTCAGTCTAGGGATACGCAGTATTTT
.	TRBV19	TRBJ1-3	.	CASSRQARPNSGNTIYF	TGTGCCAGTAGTCGACAAGCCAGGCCCAACTCTGGAAACACCATATATTTT
.	TRBV6-1	TRBJ1-1	.	CASSAVRDTEAFF	TGTGCCAGCAGTGCCGTGAGGGACACTGAAGCTTTCTTT
.	TRBV20-1	TRBJ1-2	.	CQEGDGYTF	TGCCAGGAAGGGGACGGCTACACCTTC
.	TRBV18	TRBJ2-3	.	CASSLLSTDTQYF	TGTGCCAGCTCACTATTGAGCACAGATACGCAGTATTTT
.	TRBV6-5	TRBJ1-6	.	CASSYGNSPLHF	TGTGCCAGCAGTTACGGCAATTCACCCCTCCACTTT
TRBD1	TRBV19	TRBJ2-1	.	CASSRGTGNDEQFF	TGTGCCAGTAGTAGAGGGACAGGGAACGATGAGCAGTTCTTC
.	TRBV6-1	TRBJ1-5	few	CASSEFRMSNQPQHF	TGTGCCAGCAGTGAATTCCGGATGAGCAATCAGCCCCAGCATTTT
.	TRBV18	TRBJ1-2	.	CASSPGQGLGYTF	TGTGCCAGCTCACCAGGGCAGGGCCTCGGCTACACCTTC
.	TRBV28	TRBJ1-6	.	CASNQGRINSPLHF	TGTGCTAGCAACCAGGGGAGAATTAATTCACCCCTCCACTTT
.	TRBV5-6	TRBJ1-2	.	CASSLAGGGGYTF	TGTGCCAGCAGCTTGGCTGGAGGGGGAGGCTACACCTTC
.	TRBV5-6	TRBJ1-6	.	CASSPRGLRNDSPLHF	TGTGCCAGCAGCCCCCGGGGGCTCCGGAACGATTCACCCCTCCACTTT
TRBD1	TRBV19	TRBJ2-2	.	CASSVDREVGELFF	TGTGCCAGTAGCGTGGACAGGGAGGTCGGGGAGCTGTTTTTT
.	TRBV9	TRBJ1-6	.	CASSVELRSPLHF	TGTGCCAGCAGCGTAGAATTACGGTCACCCCTCCACTTT
.	TRBV5-6	TRBJ2-3	.	CASSYDDTQYF	TGTGCCAGCAGTTATGACGATACGCAGTATTTT
TRBD1	TRBV6-5	TRBJ1-4	few	CASRTTGGNEKLFF	TGTGCCAGCAGGACTACAGGGGGCAACGAAAAACTGTTTTTT
TRBD1	TRBV6-5	TRBJ1-2	.	CASRQDRGWNGYTF	TGTGCCAGCAGACAAGACAGGGGATGGAATGGCTACACCTTC
TRBD1	TRBV7-9	TRBJ1-2	.	CASTRGDRTNYGYTF	TGTGCCAGCACGCGTGGGGACAGAACTAACTATGGCTACACCTTC
.	TRBV13	TRBJ2-7	.	CASSLGGKGVGYEQYF	TGTGCCAGCAGCTTAGGGGGGAAGGGGGTCGGCTACGAGCAGTACTTC
.	TRBV11-2	TRBJ1-4	.	CASSLDRGDYEKLFF	TGTGCCAGCAGCTTAGATCGAGGAGATTATGAAAAACTGTTTTTT
.	TRBV6-1	TRBJ1-2	.	CASSEDGSNYGYTF	TGTGCCAGCAGTGAAGATGGATCTAACTATGGCTACACCTTC